This TCR beta chain was identified in a study of radiation and T cells in renal cell carcinoma. Across the study: Nephrectomy followed 15 Gy stereotactic body radiation by 4 weeks.

Details on this clone: Its matching antigen is unknown.

This CDR3 spans 14 amino acids. V shed 6 bases and J shed 2 bases, with 14 bases lying between them. Germline V lookup: CDR1 KGHSH, CDR2 LQKENI. Clones were read by immunoSEQ multiplex PCR, and TCRdb kept only the in-frame ones, dropping some. The sample carries some 130,000 clones, 75% to 90% recorded once. Documented time point: blood 2 weeks post-SBRT. Documented treatment: 15 Gy SBRT to primary tumor, nephrectomy 4 weeks later. After SBRT, blood was collected at 2 and 4 weeks, plus baseline. Findings and limits, study-wide: Baseline intratumoral clonotype presence is unknown without pretreatment biopsies. In blood, top tumor clones expanded by 2 weeks, shrinking by 4.

The chain joins TRBV18 to TRBJ2-7; D may be TRBD2 (6 bases). The TCR originated in a woman aged 60 to 75 with renal cell carcinoma. Sequencing used blood, obtained from a patient whose treatment included radiotherapy and nephrectomy. The CDR3 sequence: CASSPGRSPYEQYF. The CDR3 region has the DNA TGTGCCAGCTCCCCTGGGAGGAGCCCCTACGAGCAGTACTTC.